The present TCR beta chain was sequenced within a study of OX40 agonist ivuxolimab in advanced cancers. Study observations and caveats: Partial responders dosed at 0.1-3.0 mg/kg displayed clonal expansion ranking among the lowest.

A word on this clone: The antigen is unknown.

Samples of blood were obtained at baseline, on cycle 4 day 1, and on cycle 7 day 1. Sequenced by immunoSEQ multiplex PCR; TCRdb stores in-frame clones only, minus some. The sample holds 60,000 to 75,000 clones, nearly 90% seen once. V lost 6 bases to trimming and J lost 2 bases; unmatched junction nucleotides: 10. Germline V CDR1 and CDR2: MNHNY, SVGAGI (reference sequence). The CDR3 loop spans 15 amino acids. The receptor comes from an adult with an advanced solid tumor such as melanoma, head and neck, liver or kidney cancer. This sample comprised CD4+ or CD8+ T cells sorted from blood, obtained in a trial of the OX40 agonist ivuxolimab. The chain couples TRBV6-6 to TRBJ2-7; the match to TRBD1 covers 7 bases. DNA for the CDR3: TGTGCCAGCAGCGATAAGGACAGGCCTCCCTACGAGCAGTACTTC. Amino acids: CASSDKDRPPYEQYF.